Each of the 26 T cell receptor beta chains below was sequenced from the same sample in a study of early T cells in non-severe SARS-CoV-2 infection. TCRdb redid the calling of the 5' RACE reads with MiXCR, one entry per CDR3 protein. The data hold some 87,000 distinct CDR3 sequences, with over 10% observed a single time. What was sequenced was whole blood. These receptors were obtained from an adult who was a healthcare worker with PCR-confirmed SARS-CoV-2 infection or an uninfected control (not recorded which).

This clonotype has a handful of counts. This chain links TRBV6-1 with TRBJ1-5; D is ambiguous. The germline V gene has CDR1 MNHNS and CDR2 SASEGT. This CDR3 has 16 amino acids. Trimming removed 3 bases at V and 2 bases at J, with 14 bases between. The CDR3 here is CASSDPGSLGNQPQHF. The CDR3, as DNA: TGTGCCAGCAGTGATCCCGGCTCCTTGGGCAATCAGCCCCAGCATTTT.

This clonotype came up many times. The CDR3 loop is CASSYTGQGIGEQYF. The CDR3 coding sequence is TGTGCCAGCAGTTACACTGGACAGGGGATCGGCGAGCAGTACTTC. This chain joins TRBV6-6 and TRBJ2-7, with TRBD1 matching 9 bases. Per the germline V gene, CDR1 is MNHNY and CDR2 is SVGAGI (reference sequence). The CDR3 consists of 15 residues. The V and J ends lost 2 bases and 6 bases, in that order; junction bases with no gene match: 8.

Many counts were recorded for this clonotype. The CDR3 protein is CASSYGLAGTGELFF. The CDR3 bases are TGTGCCAGCAGTTACGGTCTAGCGGGCACCGGGGAGCTGTTTTTT. The gene calls are TRBV6-2 or TRBV6-3 and TRBJ2-2; TRBD2 matches 8 bases. CDR3 size: 15 residues. With V trimmed by 2 bases and J by 4 bases, 3 bases remained unmatched. Looked up from germline, CDR1 is MNHEY and CDR2 is SVGEGT.

This clonotype was detected ten times or more. The V and J genes are TRBV27 and TRBJ2-3; 8 positions agree with TRBD1. The CDR3 has 14 amino acids. Germline assignment: CDR1 MNHEY and CDR2 SMNVEV (reference sequence). Trimming took 8 bases from V and 2 from J; bases not matched to a gene: 6. This chain's CDR3 is CASSYQGATDTQYF. Here the CDR3 DNA reads TGTGCCAGCTCGTACCAGGGGGCCACAGATACGCAGTATTTT.

This clonotype was seen a few times. V is TRBV28 and J is TRBJ2-7, with TRBD1 matching 10 bases. This CDR3 is built from 15 residues. Germline V CDR1 and CDR2: MDHEN, SYDVKM. V shed 5 bases and J 1 base; nucleotides not matched to a gene: 5. The CDR3 DNA reads as TGTGCCAGCAGTCCCGACAGGGGGCCGTCCTACGAGCAGTACTTC. As protein: CASSPDRGPSYEQYF.

This chain uses TRBV19 with TRBJ2-5; D is uncertain. The CDR3 spans 13 residues. Trimming cost V 4 bases and J 1 base, with 7 bases left between them. Germline V lookup: CDR1 LNHDA, CDR2 SQIVND (reference sequence). The CDR3 region has the DNA TGTGCCAGTAGTAGACAATCCCAAGAGACCCAGTACTTC. It codes for CASSRQSQETQYF.

At least ten counts were recorded for this clonotype. The rearrangement links TRBV28 to TRBJ2-2; D might be TRBD2 (7 bases). V was trimmed by 6 bases and J by 7 bases, leaving 21 bases between them. Germline values: CDR1 MDHEN, CDR2 SYDVKM. This CDR3 is 16 amino acids long. CDR3 protein: CASSRIVGGASGELFF. The CDR3 nucleotides are TGTGCCAGCAGCCGGATAGTAGGGGGGGCGAGCGGGGAGCTGTTTTTT.

This clonotype turned up a few times. The chain links TRBV10-3 to TRBJ2-7; weak D call: TRBD2 (6 bases). Looked up from germline, CDR1 is ENHRY and CDR2 is SYGVKD. V gave up 3 bases and J gave up 5 bases, with 14 bases separating them. The CDR3 length is 14 residues. The CDR3 spells CAISDSTSLDEQYF. The CDR3, as DNA: TGTGCCATCAGTGACTCGACTAGTTTGGACGAGCAGTACTTC.

This clonotype was seen a handful of times. J is TRBJ1-2 and V is TRBV24-1; unclear D gene. The CDR3 covers 12 residues. The germline V gene has CDR1 KGHDR and CDR2 SFDVKD. Trimming cost V 2 bases and J 7 bases, with 7 bases left between them. CDR3 region: CATSDYESGYTF. DNA for the CDR3: TGTGCCACCAGTGATTACGAGAGTGGCTACACCTTC.

The chain uses TRBV12-3 or TRBV12-4 and TRBJ2-7; no reliable D call. The CDR3 has 11 amino acids. V gave up 5 bases and J gave up 3 bases, with 5 bases separating them. The CDR3 bases are TGTGCCAGCAGTACGGACTACGAGCAGTACTTC. Protein: CASSTDYEQYF.

CDR3 sequence reads: CASSRTSGGADTQYF. In DNA, the CDR3 is TGTGCCAGCTCTCGTACTAGCGGGGGTGCAGATACGCAGTATTTT. The chain joins TRBV18 to TRBJ2-3, with TRBD2 matching over 11 bases. The germline gives CDR1 KGHSH, CDR2 LQKENI. The junction had 6 bases not matched to a gene; V was cut back by 6 bases and J by 4 bases. There are 15 residues in the CDR3.

This clonotype was recorded many times. This sequence joins TRBV28 and TRBJ1-5, with D hard to call. The V end was cut by 6 bases, the J end by 2 bases, with 8 bases between. Per germline, CDR1 MDHEN and CDR2 SYDVKM. This CDR3 comprises 13 residues. The CDR3 bases are TGTGCCAGCAGCCCATCACGCAATCAGCCCCAGCATTTT. Protein product: CASSPSRNQPQHF.

The sample holds many counts of this clonotype. This rearrangement joins TRBV7-9 to TRBJ2-7, with 8 bases lining up with TRBD2. This CDR3 has 15 amino acids. The V segment lost 2 bases and the J segment 2 bases; nucleotides outside the gene matches: 5. CDR1 is SEHNR, CDR2 FQNEAQ, per germline (reference sequence). The CDR3 protein is CASSLNPGGAYEQYF. The CDR3 DNA is TGTGCCAGCAGCTTAAATCCCGGGGGGGCCTACGAGCAGTACTTC.

The chain couples TRBV7-2 to TRBJ2-1, with 8 bases identical to TRBD2. The CDR3 extends over 18 amino acids. The V gene end was trimmed by 4 bases and the J gene end by 10 bases; junction bases not matched to a gene: 21. Looked up from germline, CDR1 is SGHTA and CDR2 is FQGNSA. The CDR3 DNA sequence: TGTGCCAGCAGCTCCTATAGCGGGATCAACCTCGACGGTGCGGAGCAGTTCTTC. It codes for CASSSYSGINLDGAEQFF.

The genes are TRBV6-2 or TRBV6-3 and TRBJ2-3; D ambiguous. Per germline, CDR1 MNHEY and CDR2 SVGEGT. The V end lost 4 bases, the J end lost 5 bases, and 4 bases lay between the germline ends. The CDR3 is 11 amino acids. CDR3 DNA: TGTGCCAGCAGTTTATTAGATACGCAGTATTTT. Translation gives CASSLLDTQYF.

This clonotype was observed many times. The chain employs TRBV7-9 and TRBJ1-1, with a possible D match to TRBD1 (6 bases). CDR3 length: 13 amino acids. V lost 4 bases and J lost 5, with 11 bases in between. Germline values: CDR1 SEHNR, CDR2 FQNEAQ (reference sequence). This chain's CDR3 is CASSSQGRTEAFF. CDR3 coding DNA: TGTGCCAGCAGCTCACAGGGAAGAACTGAAGCTTTCTTT.

The table lists this clonotype with a few counts. V gene TRBV9 combines with J gene TRBJ2-1, with 8 bases aligning to TRBD2. V gave up 6 bases and J gave up 8 bases; unmatched junction bases: 7. The CDR3 totals 13 residues. Germline V gives CDR1 SGDLS, CDR2 YYNGEE. The DNA for the CDR3 is TGTGCCAGCACCGGGCGGGAGGTCGATGAGCAGTTCTTC. Its translation: CASTGREVDEQFF.

Judged by abundance, this clonotype is medium-sized. This sequence joins TRBV5-6 and TRBJ1-5; D is perhaps TRBD1 (5 bases). V was shortened by 0 bases and J by 3 bases, with 13 bases between the two germline ends. CDR3 length equals 16 residues. CDR1 SGHDT and CDR2 YYEEEE come from the germline V gene. The CDR3 is CASSLGGEGHNQPQHF. DNA for the CDR3: TGTGCCAGCAGCTTGGGAGGGGAAGGGCACAATCAGCCCCAGCATTTT.

This clonotype has only a few counts. This chain joins TRBV24-1 and TRBJ2-3; 8 positions agree with TRBD1. This CDR3 has 14 residues. Trimming took 4 bases from V and 5 from J; bases not matched to a gene: 4. CDR1 is KGHDR and CDR2 is SFDVKD in the germline V gene. The CDR3 DNA reads TGTGCCACCAGTGAATGGACAGGGAAAGATACGCAGTATTTT. It translates to CATSEWTGKDTQYF.

This clonotype was detected only a few times. The CDR3 nucleotides are TGTGCCACCAGCAGAGTTAGCTCCTACAATGAGCAGTTCTTC. This translates into CATSRVSSYNEQFF. This rearrangement joins TRBV15 to TRBJ2-1; D gene ambiguous. V was trimmed by 1 base and J by 0 bases, leaving 4 bases between them. From germline, CDR1 is LNHNV and CDR2 YYDKDF (reference sequence). The CDR3 spans 14 residues.

This clonotype was observed a handful of times. This chain links TRBV20-1 with TRBJ2-1; D is possibly TRBD2 (5 bases). Germline CDR1 DFQATT, CDR2 SNEGSKA (reference sequence). Trimming took off 3 bases at V and 0 bases at J, with 12 bases between the two ends. The CDR3 has 15 residues. CDR3 in amino acids: CSARMSRGSYNEQFF. CDR3 coding DNA: TGCAGTGCTAGGATGTCCCGGGGCTCCTACAATGAGCAGTTCTTC.

This clonotype came up a few times. This chain links TRBV2 with TRBJ1-2; D perhaps matches TRBD1 (5 bases). The CDR3 consists of 15 residues. Germline lookup yields CDR1 SNHLY and CDR2 FYNNEI. Trimming cost V 4 bases and J 1 base, with 13 bases left between them. The CDR3 DNA is TGTGCCAGCAGTGTTTCGAGACAGCTTAACTATGGCTACACCTTC. Its protein is CASSVSRQLNYGYTF. Looking up the rest from reference TRBV2 and TRBJ1-2 gives the full variable domain: EPEVTQTPSHQVTQMGQEVILRCVPISNHLYFYWYRQILGQKVEFLVSFYNNEISEKSEIFDDQFSVERPDGSNFTLKIRSTKLEDSAMYFCASSVSRQLNYGYTFGSGTRLTVV.

The rearrangement joins TRBV29-1 to TRBJ1-2; 8 bases match TRBD1. J lost 8 bases, V lost 7 bases, and 6 bases had no gene match. CDR3 size: 11 residues. From germline, CDR1 is SQVTM and CDR2 ANQGSEA. Here the CDR3 reads CSAPQGVGYTF. DNA of the CDR3: TGCAGCGCTCCACAGGGGGTCGGCTACACCTTC.

The V call is TRBV5-8, the J call TRBJ1-2; D remains unclear. V was pared by 4 bases and J by 5 bases, with 18 bases between. Germline values: CDR1 SGHTS, CDR2 YDEGEE. This CDR3 region has 15 residues. Here the CDR3 reads CASSKKHRGGYGYTF. The CDR3 bases are TGTGCCAGCAGCAAGAAACACCGAGGAGGTTATGGCTACACCTTC.

The rearrangement joins TRBV20-1 to TRBJ2-4, with 9 bases aligning to TRBD2. V gave up 3 bases and J gave up 3 bases; unmatched junction bases: 9. Germline values: CDR1 DFQATT, CDR2 SNEGSKA (reference sequence). There are 16 residues in the CDR3. CDR3 nucleotides: TGCAGTGCTAGGGAATATAGCGGGGGCTACAAAAACATTCAGTACTTC. Translating gives CSAREYSGGYKNIQYF.

This clonotype was seen more than once but under ten times. V and J are TRBV7-6 and TRBJ1-4; D is undetermined. The V end was cut by 5 bases, the J end by 8 bases, with 18 bases between. This CDR3 spans 15 amino acids. Germline V lookup: CDR1 SGHVS, CDR2 FNYEAQ. In DNA, the CDR3 is TGTGCCAGCAGCCCTAGCTGGGGAGCGCTCGAAAAACTGTTTTTT. It translates to CASSPSWGALEKLFF. Full variable domain (outside the CDR3, taken from reference TRBV7-6 and TRBJ1-4): GAGVSQSPRYKVTKRGQDVALRCDPISGHVSLYWYRQALGQGPEFLTYFNYEAQQDKSGLPNDRFSAERPEGSISTLTIQRTEQRDSAMYRCASSPSWGALEKLFFGSGTQLSVL.